This is a list of T cell receptor beta chains from one sample in a study of blood T cell repertoires in COVID-19. Profiling relied on immunoSEQ multiplex PCR, and the TCRdb table lists in-frame clones only, not all of them. The sample includes around 190,000 clones, around 85% of them seen just once. The sequenced sample was PBMCs or T cells enriched from blood (not recorded which). These receptors were collected from a woman in her thirties who had recovered from COVID-19. CDR3s include the opening cysteine and the closing phenylalanine or tryptophan. The D gene is left open where the match is weak. Rows give clone size only sometimes, using once, few, many, or a class for an expanded clone.

TRBV15	TRBJ2-5	TRBD1	-	14	CATSRPGQGGNPDF	TGTGCCACCAGCAGACCGGGACAGGGTGGTAATCCGGACTTC
TRBV19	TRBJ2-2	-	-	13	CASSSSQGGELFF	TGTGCCAGTAGTAGCAGCCAGGGCGGGGAGCTGTTTTTT
TRBV7-2	TRBJ1-2	-	-	13	CASEREGGYGYTF	TGTGCCAGCGAGCGAGAAGGGGGCTATGGCTACACCTTC
TRBV9	TRBJ1-1	-	-	18	CASSVTPMGVIAATEAFF	TGTGCCAGCAGCGTCACCCCGATGGGCGTTATTGCTGCCACTGAAGCTTTCTTT
TRBV30	TRBJ2-1	TRBD2	-	17	CAWRGPLPGTSMHEQFF	TGTGCCTGGAGGGGTCCCCTGCCCGGGACTAGCATGCATGAGCAGTTCTTC
TRBV6-6	TRBJ2-3	TRBD1	-	16	CASSQTKTGRPDTQYF	TGTGCCAGCAGTCAGACCAAGACAGGGAGACCTGATACGCAGTATTTT
TRBV5-5	TRBJ1-2	TRBD1	-	15	CASSLGWDSNYGYTF	TGTGCCAGCAGCTTGGGATGGGACAGTAACTATGGCTACACCTTC
TRBV12-3/TRBV12-4	TRBJ1-2	TRBD1	-	13	CASSPTGAPGYTF	TGTGCCAGCAGTCCCACAGGGGCCCCGGGCTACACCTTC
TRBV15	TRBJ1-4	-	-	15	CATSREALTNEKLFF	TGTGCCACCAGCAGAGAGGCATTAACTAATGAAAAACTGTTTTTT
TRBV19	TRBJ2-7	-	-	13	CASSVTSRYEQYF	TGTGCCAGTAGTGTTACTAGCAGGTACGAGCAGTACTTC
TRBV2	TRBJ2-3	TRBD1	once	15	CASSGTGSPTDTQYF	TGTGCCAGCAGTGGGACAGGGAGCCCCACAGATACGCAGTATTTT
TRBV30	TRBJ2-1	-	-	14	CACPPGRNYNEQFF	TGTGCCTGTCCCCCCGGTAGAAATTACAATGAGCAGTTCTTC
TRBV7-2	TRBJ2-2	TRBD1	-	14	CASSLGQGTGELFF	TGTGCCAGCAGCTTAGGACAGGGCACCGGGGAGCTGTTTTTT
TRBV6-5	TRBJ2-1	-	-	15	CASSQGGFSYNEQFF	TGTGCCAGCAGCCAAGGCGGGTTTTCCTACAATGAGCAGTTCTTC
TRBV3-1/TRBV3-2	TRBJ1-1	-	-	14	CASSQGSLGRRAFF	TGTGCCAGCAGCCAAGGGAGTTTGGGTCGGCGGGCTTTCTTT
TRBV6-5	TRBJ1-1	TRBD1	-	14	CASRGTGTNTEAFF	TGTGCCAGCAGGGGGACAGGTACAAACACTGAAGCTTTCTTT
TRBV4-1	TRBJ2-2	-	-	16	CASSQERLQNTGELFF	TGCGCCAGCAGCCAAGAACGTTTACAGAACACCGGGGAGCTGTTTTTT